Shown below are 21 T cell receptor beta chains from a single sample sequenced in a study of immune evolution from preneoplasia to lung adenocarcinoma. Sequencing was performed with immunoSEQ multiplex PCR; in TCRdb, only in-frame clones are kept and a portion is missing. The sample has roughly 5,400 clones; around four fifths are singletons. What was sequenced was FFPE minimally invasive lung adenocarcinoma tissue. These receptors came from a person aged 55-80 years with lung adenocarcinoma.

This clone has just one count. The chain links TRBV6-1 to TRBJ2-1, with 8 bases aligning to TRBD2. V trimming: 7 bases; J trimming: 8 bases; junction bases outside the gene matches: 10. The germline gives CDR1 MNHNS, CDR2 SASEGT. There are 14 residues in the CDR3. This CDR3 is CASTYGGRFYEQFF. CDR3 nucleotides: TGTGCCAGCACGTATGGCGGGAGGTTCTATGAGCAGTTCTTC.

The chain couples TRBV19 to TRBJ2-5, with D perhaps matching TRBD2 (7 bases). The ends were cut back, 4 bases at V and 2 bases at J, with 14 bases in the middle. Germline V gene sequence: CDR1 LNHDA, CDR2 SQIVND (reference sequence). This CDR3 has 15 amino acids. CDR3 sequence: CASSTRGAWQETQYF. The CDR3 nucleotides are TGTGCCAGTAGTACCCGGGGGGCTTGGCAAGAGACCCAGTACTTC.

The V gene is TRBV7-6, the J gene TRBJ1-1, with D unresolved. This CDR3 has 15 amino acids. Trimming pared 5 bases from V and 4 bases from J, leaving 17 bases between. The germline V gene has CDR1 SGHVS and CDR2 FNYEAQ. The CDR3 sequence is CASSPPVGGPTEAFF. The CDR3 region has the DNA TGTGCCAGCAGCCCGCCAGTTGGAGGCCCCACTGAAGCTTTCTTT.

The chain recombines TRBV19 with TRBJ1-6, with 9 bases lining up with TRBD1. This CDR3 comprises 14 residues. J gave up 8 bases and V 5 bases, and 4 bases lay outside the gene matches. Germline CDR1 and CDR2: LNHDA and SQIVND (reference sequence). CDR3: CASSHRTGDSPLHF. The CDR3 region has the DNA TGTGCCAGTAGTCACAGGACAGGGGATTCACCCCTCCACTTT. The full variable domain, its missing parts supplied by reference TRBV19 and TRBJ1-6, is DGGITQSPKYLFRKEGQNVTLSCEQNLNHDAMYWYRQDPGQGLRLIYYSQIVNDFQKGDIAEGYSVSREKKESFPLTVTSAQKNPTAFYLCASSHRTGDSPLHFGNGTRLTVT.

The CDR3 here is CASSLPRTSGGAEQETQYF. DNA for the CDR3: TGTGCCAGCAGTCTACCTAGGACTAGCGGGGGGGCTGAGCAAGAGACCCAGTACTTC. This rearrangement joins TRBV27 to TRBJ2-5; the match to TRBD2 covers 15 bases. This CDR3 is built from 19 residues. J lost 2 bases, V lost 5 bases, and 12 bases had no gene match. CDR1 and CDR2 from the germline V gene are MNHEY and SMNVEV (reference sequence).

In DNA form, the CDR3 reads TGTGCCAGTAGTATAGTCGGGCCACAGCAGGGGCTCAATCAGCCCCAGCATTTT. Protein sequence: CASSIVGPQQGLNQPQHF. This chain uses TRBV19 with TRBJ1-5, with D perhaps matching TRBD1 (6 bases). V shed 1 base and J shed 3 bases, with 19 bases lying between them. Germline lookup yields CDR1 LNHDA and CDR2 SQIVND (reference sequence). This CDR3 has 18 residues.

The rearrangement joins TRBV5-6 to TRBJ2-7; TRBD1 aligns across 7 bases. This CDR3 has 14 amino acids. V shed 4 bases and J 3 bases; nucleotides not matched to a gene: 7. Per the germline V gene, CDR1 is SGHDT and CDR2 is YYEEEE. The CDR3 reads CASSIGRDSYEQYF. The CDR3 region has the DNA TGTGCCAGCAGCATAGGACGGGACAGCTACGAGCAGTACTTC.

V usage is TRBV4-2 and J usage is TRBJ2-5; no clear D gene. Germline V gives CDR1 LGHNA, CDR2 YNFKEQ. Trimming removed 0 bases at V and 5 bases at J, with 7 bases between. The CDR3 covers 13 residues. The CDR3 loop reads CASSQDARETQYF. The CDR3 nucleotides are TGTGCCAGCAGCCAAGATGCCCGGGAGACCCAGTACTTC.

The gene calls are TRBV6-1 and TRBJ2-2; 7 positions agree with TRBD1. J gave up 2 bases and V 4 bases, and 7 bases lay outside the gene matches. Per germline, CDR1 MNHNS and CDR2 SASEGT. This CDR3 region has 16 residues. The CDR3: CASSVRTGTNTGELFF. In DNA form, the CDR3 reads TGTGCCAGCAGTGTGCGGACAGGAACAAACACCGGGGAGCTGTTTTTT.

Only a few counts were recorded for this clone. This sequence joins TRBV9 and TRBJ2-3; a weak D match, TRBD2 (5 bases). CDR1 SGDLS and CDR2 YYNGEE come from the germline V gene. The CDR3 is 16 residues long. V shed 0 bases and J shed 1 base, with 12 bases lying between them. CDR3 in amino acids: CASSVGVGDGTDTQYF. CDR3 coding DNA: TGTGCCAGCAGCGTAGGTGTGGGAGATGGCACAGATACGCAGTATTTT. Variable domain in full (rest from reference TRBV9 and TRBJ2-3): DSGVTQTPKHLITATGQRVTLRCSPRSGDLSVYWYQQSLDQGLQFLIQYYNGEERAKGNILERFSAQQFPDLHSELNLSSLELGDSALYFCASSVGVGDGTDTQYFGPGTRLTVL.

The chain combines TRBV12-5 with TRBJ2-3, with 9 nucleotides matching TRBD2. J lost 2 bases, V lost 5 bases, and 8 bases had no gene match. Germline lookup yields CDR1 LGHNT and CDR2 FRNRAP. The CDR3 sequence is 16 residues long. Written as DNA, the CDR3 is TGTGCTAGTGGTCCTACACTAGCGGGCTACACAGATACGCAGTATTTT. This gives the protein CASGPTLAGYTDTQYF.

This clone has more than one count but fewer than ten. This chain connects TRBV27 to TRBJ1-6, with unresolved D. Trimming took off 5 bases at V and 6 bases at J, with 11 bases between the two ends. CDR3 length: 14 residues. Germline V gives CDR1 MNHEY, CDR2 SMNVEV (reference sequence). CDR3 nucleotides: TGTGCCAGCAGTCCCTGGACCAGTAATTCACCCCTCCACTTT. This translates into CASSPWTSNSPLHF.

CDR3 bases: TGTGCCAGCAGCTCCTCGGGACAGTTCTACGAGCAGTACTTC. It codes for CASSSSGQFYEQYF. V usage is TRBV7-2 and J usage is TRBJ2-7; 7 bases agree with TRBD1. This CDR3 region has 14 residues. J was trimmed by 3 bases and V by 4 bases; bases with no gene match: 6. Germline-derived CDR1 and CDR2 are SGHTA and FQGNSA.

This chain connects TRBV10-3 to TRBJ2-5; 7 bases agree with TRBD1. Unmatched junction bases numbered 8, after V lost 0 bases and J lost 13 bases. The CDR3 covers 13 residues. Germline V gene data show CDR1 as ENHRY and CDR2 as SYGVKD. Written as DNA, the CDR3 is TGTGCCATCAGTGAGTCAGGACAGGCTGTTGGGTACTTC. This gives the protein CAISESGQAVGYF.

This clone has only a few counts. This chain joins TRBV10-3 and TRBJ2-2, with D possibly being TRBD1 (6 bases). V lost 3 bases to trimming and J lost 1 base, with 9 bases between them. This CDR3 contains 15 residues. Per the germline V gene, CDR1 is ENHRY and CDR2 is SYGVKD. CDR3 nucleotide sequence: TGTGCCATCAGTGACCCGGGACAGAACACCGGGGAGCTGTTTTTT. Protein: CAISDPGQNTGELFF.

V usage is TRBV6-1 and J usage is TRBJ2-3; D unresolved. Germline-derived CDR1 and CDR2 are MNHNS and SASEGT. This CDR3 is 15 amino acids long. Trimming cost V 2 bases and J 0 bases, with 9 bases left between them. The CDR3 loop reads CASSETGFSTDTQYF. CDR3 in DNA: TGTGCCAGCAGTGAAACCGGGTTTAGCACAGATACGCAGTATTTT.

This clone has only a few counts. This chain joins TRBV15 and TRBJ2-1; no firm D call. Per the germline V gene, CDR1 is LNHNV and CDR2 is YYDKDF (reference sequence). The CDR3 has 14 amino acids. Trimming removed 0 bases at V and 5 bases at J, with 8 bases between. The CDR3 protein is CATSRDGGNNEQFF. CDR3 in DNA: TGTGCCACCAGCAGAGATGGCGGTAACAATGAGCAGTTCTTC.

The genes are TRBV19 and TRBJ1-5; D call uncertain. V lost 8 bases to trimming and J lost 1 base, with 6 bases between them. CDR1 is LNHDA and CDR2 is SQIVND in the germline V gene (reference sequence). The CDR3 is made up of 12 amino acids. The CDR3 DNA follows: TGTGCCAGTGGTCTGAGCAATCAGCCCCAGCATTTT. This gives the protein CASGLSNQPQHF.

The CDR3 nucleotides read TGTGCCAGCAGCTTAGGCCGAGGGCCTCCCTACGAGCAGTACTTC. Amino acid sequence: CASSLGRGPPYEQYF. V gene TRBV11-2 combines with J gene TRBJ2-7; tentative D call: TRBD2 (5 bases). V lost 1 base and J lost 2, with 12 bases in between. Germline V gene sequence: CDR1 SGHAT, CDR2 FQNNGV. The CDR3 covers 15 residues.

This clone occurred once. The chain carries TRBV10-3 and TRBJ1-1; D gene uncertain. The V gene's germline CDR1 is ENHRY and CDR2 SYGVKD. The CDR3 sequence is 13 residues long. Deletions cut 4 bases from V and 2 bases from J, with 8 bases between. The CDR3 sequence: CAISAEGNTEAFF. DNA for the CDR3: TGTGCCATCAGTGCCGAGGGCAACACTGAAGCTTTCTTT.

The J gene is TRBJ2-7, the V gene TRBV29-1; D perhaps matches TRBD2 (7 bases). With 6 bases removed from V and 3 bases from J, the gap between germline ends came to 18 bases. Germline values: CDR1 SQVTM, CDR2 ANQGSEA. The CDR3 loop spans 14 amino acids. The CDR3 protein is CSVRIQGGSYEQYF. CDR3 nucleotide sequence: TGCAGCGTCCGGATACAGGGAGGGAGCTACGAGCAGTACTTC.